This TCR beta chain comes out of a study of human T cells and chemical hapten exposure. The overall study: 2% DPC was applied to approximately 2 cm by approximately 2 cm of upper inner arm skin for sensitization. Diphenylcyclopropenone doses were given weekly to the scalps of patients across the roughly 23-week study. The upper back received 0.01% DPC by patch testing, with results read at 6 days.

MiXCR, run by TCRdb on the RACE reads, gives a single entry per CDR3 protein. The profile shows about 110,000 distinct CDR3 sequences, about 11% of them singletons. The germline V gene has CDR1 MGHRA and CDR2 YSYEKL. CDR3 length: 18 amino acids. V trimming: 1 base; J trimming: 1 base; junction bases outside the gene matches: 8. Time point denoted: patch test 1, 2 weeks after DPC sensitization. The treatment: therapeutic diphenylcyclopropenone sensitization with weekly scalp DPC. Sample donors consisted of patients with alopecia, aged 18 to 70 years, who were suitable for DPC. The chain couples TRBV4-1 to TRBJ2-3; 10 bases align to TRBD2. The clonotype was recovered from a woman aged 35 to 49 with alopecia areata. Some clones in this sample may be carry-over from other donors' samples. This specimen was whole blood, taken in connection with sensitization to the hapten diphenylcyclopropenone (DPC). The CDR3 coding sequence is TGCGCCAGCAGCCAAGTGGCCCCCCTAGCGGGAGGCACAGATACGCAGTATTTT. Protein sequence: CASSQVAPLAGGTDTQYF.